What follows are 18 T cell receptor beta chains derived from one specimen sequenced in a study of cytomegalovirus exposure and HLA in healthy donors. Primers included in the PCR were 60 Vbeta and 13 Jbeta primers. Produced via immunoSEQ multiplex PCR; TCRdb's table is partial and in-frame only. The sample holds 100,000 to 150,000 clones; 75% to 90% are singletons and the top ten take less than 10%. Sequencing was performed on PBMCs. These receptors were obtained from a woman between 45 and 60 years old in good health and CMV-seropositive.

This sequence joins TRBV2 and TRBJ2-3; the match to TRBD2 covers 10 bases. V trimming: 7 bases; J trimming: 5 bases; junction bases outside the gene matches: 6. The CDR3 runs to 14 residues. Germline CDR1 and CDR2: SNHLY and FYNNEI. The CDR3 reads CASTGSGRIDTQYF. The CDR3 region has the DNA TGTGCCAGCACCGGTAGCGGGAGGATAGATACGCAGTATTTT.

This chain uses TRBV9 with TRBJ2-1, with 7 bases that match TRBD2. The V gene's germline CDR1 is SGDLS and CDR2 YYNGEE. This CDR3 comprises 13 residues. Trimming cost V 4 bases and J 4 bases; bases outside gene matches: 2. The CDR3 protein is CASSQRDYNEQFF. The CDR3 region has the DNA TGTGCCAGCAGCCAGCGGGATTACAATGAGCAGTTCTTC.

This chain joins TRBV2 and TRBJ1-2; TRBD1 matches at 7 bases. V lost 4 bases, J lost 3 bases, and 8 bases stayed unmatched. Looked up from germline, CDR1 is SNHLY and CDR2 is FYNNEI. The CDR3 is 15 residues long. CDR3 residues: CASSAETGTDYGYTF. The CDR3 bases are TGTGCCAGCAGTGCCGAGACCGGGACAGACTATGGCTACACCTTC.

The V gene is TRBV27, the J gene TRBJ1-1, with D possibly matching TRBD1 (5 bases). The CDR3 length is 16 residues. The V gene lost 2 bases and the J gene lost 0 bases, with 13 bases spanning the gap. Germline values: CDR1 MNHEY, CDR2 SMNVEV (reference sequence). CDR3 in amino acids: CASSLSSWGLNTEAFF. Here the CDR3 DNA reads TGTGCCAGCAGTTTAAGCTCGTGGGGCTTGAACACTGAAGCTTTCTTT.

The chain joins TRBV28 to TRBJ2-3; 9 bases line up with TRBD1. The CDR3 has 16 residues. The germline V gene encodes CDR1 MDHEN and CDR2 SYDVKM. The V and J ends lost 7 bases and 4 bases, in that order; junction bases with no gene match: 12. The CDR3 DNA reads TGTGCCAGCACCCACCCCGAGACAGGGGGGGCAGATACGCAGTATTTT. Amino acid sequence: CASTHPETGGADTQYF.

The chain joins TRBV4-2 to TRBJ2-1, with 7 bases aligning to TRBD2. V lost 0 bases and J lost 6; bases outside the gene matches: 11. Germline V gene lookup returns CDR1 LGHNA and CDR2 YNFKEQ. This CDR3 region has 17 residues. The CDR3 sequence: CASSQDHRGSGVNEQFF. The CDR3 coding sequence is TGTGCCAGCAGCCAAGATCATCGCGGGAGTGGGGTCAATGAGCAGTTCTTC.

This clone has a single count. This chain uses TRBV18 with TRBJ1-1; TRBD1 aligns across 7 bases. The CDR3 runs to 15 residues. V lost 2 bases to trimming and J lost 6 bases; unmatched junction nucleotides: 9. The germline CDR1 and CDR2 sequences are KGHSH and LQKENI. The CDR3 DNA reads as TGTGCCAGCTCACCAAGAGACAGGGTCGGCGCTGAAGCTTTCTTT. Encoded protein: CASSPRDRVGAEAFF. The full variable domain, in which reference TRBV18 and TRBJ1-1 provide the parts outside the CDR3, is NAGVMQNPRHLVRRRGQEARLRCSPMKGHSHVYWYRQLPEEGLKFMVYLQKENIIDESGMPKERFSAEFPKEGPSILRIQQVVRGDSAAYFCASSPRDRVGAEAFFGQGTRLTVV.

The V gene is TRBV5-1, the J gene TRBJ2-6; D is possibly TRBD1 (5 bases). V lost 1 base, J lost 3 bases, and 11 bases lay in between. The germline V gene encodes CDR1 SGHRS and CDR2 YFSETQ. The CDR3 covers 16 residues. CDR3 residues: CASSLKRGGGANVLTF. The CDR3 DNA sequence: TGCGCCAGCAGCTTGAAAAGGGGCGGTGGGGCCAACGTCCTGACTTTC.

The chain is built from TRBV27 and TRBJ1-5; 9 bases agree with TRBD1. Germline V CDR1 and CDR2: MNHEY, SMNVEV (reference sequence). With V trimmed by 6 bases and J by 3 bases, 6 bases remained unmatched. The CDR3 runs 15 residues. The CDR3 here is CASSPGTGINQPQHF. CDR3 DNA: TGTGCCAGCAGCCCCGGGACAGGGATCAATCAGCCCCAGCATTTT.

The CDR3 loop is CASSPTARAGSYEQYF. CDR3 nucleotides: TGTGCCAGCAGCCCGACGGCCAGGGCAGGCTCCTACGAGCAGTACTTC. The chain carries TRBV11-2 and TRBJ2-5, with D possibly matching TRBD1 (5 bases). TRBJ2-7 matches the DNA end more closely, so the J call is doubtful. This CDR3 has 16 residues. CDR1 and CDR2 from the germline V gene are SGHAT and FQNNGV.

There are a few counts of this clone. The chain combines TRBV19 with TRBJ2-5; D not resolved. Germline values: CDR1 LNHDA, CDR2 SQIVND (reference sequence). Trimming stripped 2 bases from V and 4 bases from J, with 8 bases between. This CDR3 spans 13 amino acids. The CDR3 is CASSIRLGETQYF. The DNA of the CDR3 is TGTGCCAGTAGTATACGACTCGGAGAGACCCAGTACTTC.

This clone was seen a single time. This chain connects TRBV2 to TRBJ2-5; perhaps TRBD2 as D (6 bases). Trimming took 5 bases from V and 3 from J, leaving 10 bases between them. CDR3 length equals 13 residues. Germline V gives CDR1 SNHLY, CDR2 FYNNEI. The CDR3 loop is CASSSSAEETQYF. The CDR3 nucleotides are TGTGCCAGCAGTTCTAGCGCGGAAGAGACCCAGTACTTC. The full variable domain, its missing parts supplied by reference TRBV2 and TRBJ2-5, is EPEVTQTPSHQVTQMGQEVILRCVPISNHLYFYWYRQILGQKVEFLVSFYNNEISEKSEIFDDQFSVERPDGSNFTLKIRSTKLEDSAMYFCASSSSAEETQYFGPGTRLLVL.

CDR3 sequence: CAISDSTGATGELFF. The CDR3 DNA sequence: TGTGCCATCAGTGACTCGACAGGGGCCACCGGGGAGCTGTTTTTT. The genes are TRBV10-3 and TRBJ2-2, with TRBD1 matching over 8 bases. The trim removed 3 bases at V and 4 bases at J, leaving 4 bases unmatched. This CDR3 is 15 amino acids long. The germline V gene encodes CDR1 ENHRY and CDR2 SYGVKD.

The rearrangement links TRBV4-3 to TRBJ2-5; D not certain. The DNA end lines up better with TRBJ2-7; the J call may be wrong. Germline loops: CDR1 LGHNA, CDR2 YSLEER. There are 16 residues in the CDR3. CDR3 protein: CASSQEITESSYEQYF. The CDR3 DNA reads as TGCGCCAGCAGCCAAGAGATAACGGAGAGCTCCTACGAGCAGTACTTC.

This chain uses TRBV7-3 with TRBJ2-1; 12 bases map to TRBD2. Losses at the gene ends were 5 bases for V and 11 bases for J; bases not matched to a gene: 10. Germline values: CDR1 SGHTA, CDR2 FQGTGA. The CDR3 has 15 amino acids. The CDR3 loop is CASSASTSGGPKQFF. CDR3 nucleotide sequence: TGTGCCAGCAGCGCCTCCACTAGCGGGGGGCCCAAGCAGTTCTTC.

The chain uses TRBV30 and TRBJ2-1; the D is unclear. Germline assignment: CDR1 GTSNPN and CDR2 SVGIG (reference sequence). With 0 bases removed from V and 2 bases from J, the gap between germline ends came to 5 bases. The length of the CDR3 is 13 residues. CDR3 coding DNA: TGTGCCTGGAGTGTTATCGCCTACAATGAGCAGTTCTTC. Amino acids: CAWSVIAYNEQFF.

There are a few counts of this clone. The chain is built from TRBV30 and TRBJ1-2, with 9 bases identical to TRBD1. Germline CDR1 GTSNPN, CDR2 SVGIG (reference sequence). J was trimmed by 6 bases and V by 3 bases; bases with no gene match: 26. This CDR3 has 20 residues. The CDR3 loop reads CAWSFPFVDPTGTGRNGYTF. In nucleotides, the CDR3 is TGTGCCTGGAGCTTCCCATTCGTCGATCCCACCGGGACAGGGAGGAATGGCTACACCTTC.

The chain has TRBV28 and TRBJ2-7; D might be TRBD2 (5 bases). V was pared by 3 bases and J by 7 bases, with 7 bases between. This CDR3 region has 11 residues. Germline-derived CDR1 and CDR2 are MDHEN and SYDVKM. CDR3 in DNA: TGTGCCAGCAGTTTTCGGGGAGAGCAGTACTTC. Its protein product is CASSFRGEQYF.